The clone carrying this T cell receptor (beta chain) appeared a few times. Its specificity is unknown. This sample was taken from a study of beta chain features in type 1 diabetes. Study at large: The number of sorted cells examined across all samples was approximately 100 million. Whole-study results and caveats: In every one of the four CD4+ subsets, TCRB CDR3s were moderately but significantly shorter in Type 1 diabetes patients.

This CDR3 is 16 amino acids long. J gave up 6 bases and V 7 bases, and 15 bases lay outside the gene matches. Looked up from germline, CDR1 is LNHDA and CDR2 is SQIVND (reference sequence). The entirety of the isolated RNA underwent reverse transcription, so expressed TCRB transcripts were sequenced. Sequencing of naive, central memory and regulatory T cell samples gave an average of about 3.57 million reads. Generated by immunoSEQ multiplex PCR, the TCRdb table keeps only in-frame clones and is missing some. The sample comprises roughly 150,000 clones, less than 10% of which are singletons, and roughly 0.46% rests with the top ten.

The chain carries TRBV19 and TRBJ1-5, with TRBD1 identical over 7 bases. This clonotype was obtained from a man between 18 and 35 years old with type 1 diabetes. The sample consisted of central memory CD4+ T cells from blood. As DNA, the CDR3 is TGTGCCAGTACCCCAGGGACAGCGAGCCACTCTCAGCCCCAGCATTTT. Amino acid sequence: CASTPGTASHSQPQHF.